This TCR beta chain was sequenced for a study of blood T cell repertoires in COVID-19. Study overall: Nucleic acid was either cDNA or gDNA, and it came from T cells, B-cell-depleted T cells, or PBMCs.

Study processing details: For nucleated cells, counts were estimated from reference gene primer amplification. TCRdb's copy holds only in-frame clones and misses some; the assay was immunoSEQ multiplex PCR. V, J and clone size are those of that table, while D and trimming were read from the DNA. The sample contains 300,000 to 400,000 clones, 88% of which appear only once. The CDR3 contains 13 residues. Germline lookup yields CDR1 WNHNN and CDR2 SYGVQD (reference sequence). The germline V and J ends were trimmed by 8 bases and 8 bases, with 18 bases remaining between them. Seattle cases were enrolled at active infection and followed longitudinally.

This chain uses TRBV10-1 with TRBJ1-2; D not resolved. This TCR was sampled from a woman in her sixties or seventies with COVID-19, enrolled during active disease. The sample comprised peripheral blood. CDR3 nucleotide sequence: TGCGCCAGCGTCCTACCCCACTCCCGAGGCTACACCTTC. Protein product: CASVLPHSRGYTF.